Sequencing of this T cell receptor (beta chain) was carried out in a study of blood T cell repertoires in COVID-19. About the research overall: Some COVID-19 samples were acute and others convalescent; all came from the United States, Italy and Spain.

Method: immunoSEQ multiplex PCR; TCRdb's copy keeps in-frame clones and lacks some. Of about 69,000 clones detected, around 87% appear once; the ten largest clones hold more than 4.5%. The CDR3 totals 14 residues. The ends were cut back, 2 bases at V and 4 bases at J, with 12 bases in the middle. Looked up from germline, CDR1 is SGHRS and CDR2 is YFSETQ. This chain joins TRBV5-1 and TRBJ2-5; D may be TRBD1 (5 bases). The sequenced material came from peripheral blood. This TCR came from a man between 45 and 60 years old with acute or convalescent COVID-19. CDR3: CASSFNVQGETQYF. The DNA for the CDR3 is TGCGCCAGCAGCTTCAACGTTCAGGGAGAGACCCAGTACTTC. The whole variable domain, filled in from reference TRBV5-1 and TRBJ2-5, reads KAGVTQTPRYLIKTRGQQVTLSCSPISGHRSVSWYQQTPGQGLQFLFEYFSETQRNKGNFPGRFSGRQFSNSRSEMNVSTLELGDSALYLCASSFNVQGETQYFGPGTRLLVL.